Presented here are 25 T cell receptor beta chains from one specimen sequenced in a study of CD8+ T cells in alopecia areata (dated 2018 in TCRdb). The protocol used for the library was the immunoSEQ multiplex PCR assay. For TCR sequencing, RNA was extracted from every sample and reverse transcribed into cDNA to serve as template. TCRdb mirrors the immuneACCESS table, restricted to in-frame sequences. Some clones are absent from its copies; in checked studies, under half trace to an unresolved V gene, and the reason for the others is unknown. The table for this sample lists a few hundred thousand clones; under 80% of them were counted only once. The ten largest clonotypes hold around 1.2% of the sample. The sample's time point, from its label and the paper: baseline before oral tofacitinib. The source material was CD4+ T cells sorted from blood, sampled at week 0. The receptors were sampled from a human donor with alopecia areata.

The CDR3 spells CSVGQNYYGYTF. In DNA form, the CDR3 reads TGCAGCGTGGGACAGAACTACTATGGCTACACCTTC. The chain carries TRBV29-1 and TRBJ1-2; 7 bases fit TRBD1. Germline loops: CDR1 SQVTM, CDR2 ANQGSEA. Unmatched junction bases numbered 4, after V lost 6 bases and J lost 3 bases. This CDR3 has 12 amino acids.

Many counts were recorded for this clone. The V and J genes are TRBV10-3 and TRBJ2-3, with D hard to call. This CDR3 is 11 amino acids long. Looked up from germline, CDR1 is ENHRY and CDR2 is SYGVKD. The V end lost 6 bases, the J end lost 5 bases, and 6 bases lay between the germline ends. In nucleotides, the CDR3 is TGTGCCATCAGGCAAGGAGATACGCAGTATTTT. Protein sequence: CAIRQGDTQYF.

V usage is TRBV9 and J usage is TRBJ1-1, with no clear D. The CDR3 contains 14 residues. Looked up from germline, CDR1 is SGDLS and CDR2 is YYNGEE. Trimming stripped 3 bases from V and 7 bases from J, with 16 bases between. The CDR3 loop reads CASSGGPQTGEAFF. The CDR3, as DNA: TGTGCCAGCAGCGGCGGGCCGCAAACGGGTGAAGCTTTCTTT. The variable domain in full, completed from reference TRBV9 and TRBJ1-1, reads DSGVTQTPKHLITATGQRVTLRCSPRSGDLSVYWYQQSLDQGLQFLIQYYNGEERAKGNILERFSAQQFPDLHSELNLSSLELGDSALYFCASSGGPQTGEAFFGQGTRLTVV.

Regarding this clone: Other DNA sequences within the sample encode an identical CDR3. The rearrangement links TRBV6-5 to TRBJ1-2; 9 bases line up with TRBD1. The V and J ends lost 2 bases and 7 bases, in that order; junction bases with no gene match: 2. The CDR3 sequence is 13 residues long. Germline V gene data show CDR1 as MNHEY and CDR2 as SVGAGI. The CDR3 DNA sequence: TGTGCCAGCAGTTACCGACAGGGGGGTGGCTACACCTTC. Protein: CASSYRQGGGYTF.

V gene TRBV30 combines with J gene TRBJ1-5; no firm D call. Per germline, CDR1 GTSNPN and CDR2 SVGIG (reference sequence). V was shortened by 0 bases and J by 6 bases, with 6 bases between the two germline ends. There are 12 residues in the CDR3. CDR3 sequence reads: CAWSVLGQPQHF. The CDR3 DNA reads as TGTGCCTGGAGTGTATTGGGTCAGCCCCAGCATTTT.

The chain links TRBV11-2 to TRBJ1-2; 8 bases agree with TRBD1. The V segment lost 3 bases and the J segment 4 bases; nucleotides outside the gene matches: 10. This CDR3 has 16 residues. Germline lookup yields CDR1 SGHAT and CDR2 FQNNGV. The CDR3 region is CASSFGAGGFPYGYTF. CDR3 DNA: TGTGCCAGCAGCTTCGGAGCAGGGGGCTTCCCCTATGGCTACACCTTC.

This clone occurred a few times. The J gene is TRBJ1-1, the V gene TRBV6-6, with a possible D match to TRBD1 (5 bases). Per the germline V gene, CDR1 is MNHNY and CDR2 is SVGAGI (reference sequence). The CDR3 extends over 13 amino acids. V was cut by 5 bases and J by 0 bases, with 7 bases left in between. CDR3 sequence reads: CASSRGLNTEAFF. DNA of the CDR3: TGTGCCAGCAGTCGGGGGTTGAACACTGAAGCTTTCTTT.

The chain carries TRBV5-1 and TRBJ2-1; TRBD1 matches 9 bases. The CDR3 sequence is 14 residues long. From germline, CDR1 is SGHRS and CDR2 YFSETQ. Germline trimming cut 4 bases from V and 6 bases from J; bases unmatched to any gene: 5. This chain's CDR3 is CASSSDRGGNEQFF. In nucleotides, the CDR3 is TGCGCCAGCAGCAGCGACAGGGGGGGCAATGAGCAGTTCTTC.

This chain links TRBV5-6 with TRBJ2-5; the match to TRBD1 covers 9 bases. Unmatched junction bases numbered 10, after V lost 4 bases and J lost 0 bases. This CDR3 comprises 17 residues. Germline V lookup: CDR1 SGHDT, CDR2 YYEEEE. The CDR3 DNA is TGTGCCAGCAGCGTAAACAGGGGGCCGCCACACCAAGAGACCCAGTACTTC. It encodes CASSVNRGPPHQETQYF.

The genes are TRBV25-1 and TRBJ1-6, with D unresolved. In germline, CDR1 is MGHDK, CDR2 SYGVNS. V was pared by 7 bases and J by 9 bases, with 10 bases between. The CDR3 totals 12 residues. The CDR3 nucleotides read TGTGCCAGCATGACGAGTTTTTCACCCCTCCACTTT. This translates into CASMTSFSPLHF.

The chain combines TRBV11-2 with TRBJ2-5; possible D gene TRBD1, 5 bases. CDR1 is SGHAT and CDR2 is FQNNGV in the germline V gene. This CDR3 has 13 amino acids. V lost 5 bases to trimming and J lost 1 base, with 8 bases between them. The CDR3: CASSRQFQETQYF. The CDR3 nucleotides are TGTGCCAGCAGCCGACAGTTCCAAGAGACCCAGTACTTC.

The sample holds a few counts of this clone. V and J are TRBV9 and TRBJ2-7; the match to TRBD1 covers 10 bases. The CDR3 consists of 15 residues. The germline gives CDR1 SGDLS, CDR2 YYNGEE. V shed 0 bases, J shed 3 bases, and the junction held 3 bases outside the gene matches. The CDR3 loop is CASSVGGQGFYEQYF. The CDR3 bases are TGTGCCAGCAGCGTAGGGGGACAGGGGTTCTACGAGCAGTACTTC.

This clone has just a few counts. J is TRBJ1-1 and V is TRBV30; D not certain. The V end lost 1 base, the J end lost 4 bases, and 13 bases lay between the germline ends. Germline V gene lookup returns CDR1 GTSNPN and CDR2 SVGIG (reference sequence). The CDR3 is 14 residues long. The CDR3 nucleotides read TGTGCCTGGAGTGCCCATTCAGGAGGCACTGAAGCTTTCTTT. It translates to CAWSAHSGGTEAFF.

This clone was counted a single time. The CDR3 is CASSKRIDEQFF. The CDR3 coding sequence is TGCGCCAGCAGCAAAAGAATCGATGAGCAGTTCTTC. The gene calls are TRBV4-3 and TRBJ2-1, with D hard to call. Per germline, CDR1 LGHNA and CDR2 YSLEER. The CDR3 length is 12 residues. V was clipped by 5 bases and J by 8 bases, with 10 bases between them.

This sequence joins TRBV2 and TRBJ1-1, with a weak D call TRBD1 (6 bases). V dropped 8 bases and J dropped 2 bases, with 12 bases sitting between them. The CDR3 sequence is 13 residues long. Germline V gene lookup returns CDR1 SNHLY and CDR2 FYNNEI. The CDR3 here is CASGLGGNTEAFF. In DNA form, the CDR3 reads TGTGCCAGCGGCCTAGGGGGTAACACTGAAGCTTTCTTT. Supplemented by reference TRBV2 and TRBJ1-1, the full variable domain reads EPEVTQTPSHQVTQMGQEVILRCVPISNHLYFYWYRQILGQKVEFLVSFYNNEISEKSEIFDDQFSVERPDGSNFTLKIRSTKLEDSAMYFCASGLGGNTEAFFGQGTRLTVV.

The table lists this clone with a few counts. J is TRBJ1-1 and V is TRBV29-1; a weak D match, TRBD1 (5 bases). Germline V gives CDR1 SQVTM, CDR2 ANQGSEA. The CDR3 covers 11 residues. V gave up 6 bases and J gave up 10 bases, with 15 bases separating them. For the CDR3, the DNA is TGCAGCGTAGCCCAAGGGGTTGGAGCTTTCTTT. Translation: CSVAQGVGAFF.

The chain couples TRBV30 to TRBJ1-6; TRBD1 might be the D (6 bases). CDR1 and CDR2 (germline): GTSNPN, SVGIG (reference sequence). The CDR3 runs to 12 residues. Deletions cut 1 base from V and 15 bases from J, with 13 bases between. Written as DNA, the CDR3 is TGTGCCTGGAGTGCTGGGGGGCGACTCCTCCACTTT. Translated, it gives CAWSAGGRLLHF.

The rearrangement uses TRBV5-6 and TRBJ1-2; 7 nucleotides agree with TRBD1. V shed 0 bases and J 4 bases; nucleotides not matched to a gene: 6. Germline CDR1 reads SGHDT; CDR2 reads YYEEEE. The CDR3 sequence is 15 residues long. This CDR3 is CASSLDRGNLYGYTF. CDR3 coding DNA: TGTGCCAGCAGCTTGGACAGGGGAAACCTCTATGGCTACACCTTC.

This sequence joins TRBV9 and TRBJ2-1; 9 bases are a match to TRBD2. The CDR3 contains 14 residues. Germline values: CDR1 SGDLS, CDR2 YYNGEE. V lost 2 bases and J lost 9; bases outside the gene matches: 6. The DNA for the CDR3 is TGTGCCAGCAGCGTGGGCGGGGGGGCCTCTGAGCAGTTCTTC. Its translation: CASSVGGGASEQFF. Drawing the rest from reference TRBV9 and TRBJ2-1, the complete variable domain is DSGVTQTPKHLITATGQRVTLRCSPRSGDLSVYWYQQSLDQGLQFLIQYYNGEERAKGNILERFSAQQFPDLHSELNLSSLELGDSALYFCASSVGGGASEQFFGPGTRLTVL.

This clone was picked up a small number of times. The chain uses TRBV30 and TRBJ2-5; D might be TRBD2 (5 bases). The V end lost 0 bases, the J end lost 5 bases, and 16 bases lay between the germline ends. Germline V gives CDR1 GTSNPN, CDR2 SVGIG (reference sequence). The CDR3 is made up of 15 amino acids. The CDR3: CAWSVLASFGETQYF. In DNA, the CDR3 is TGTGCCTGGAGTGTACTCGCTAGCTTCGGGGAGACCCAGTACTTC.

The rearrangement joins TRBV18 to TRBJ2-1; 9 nucleotides agree with TRBD1. This CDR3 has 16 residues. In germline, CDR1 is KGHSH, CDR2 LQKENI. Trimming cost V 6 bases and J 2 bases; bases outside gene matches: 8. CDR3 in DNA: TGTGCCAGCTCCTCCTCAGGGACAGGGCCCTACAATGAGCAGTTCTTC. Protein sequence: CASSSSGTGPYNEQFF.

This chain joins TRBV5-1 and TRBJ2-6, with TRBD1 matching over 7 bases. The length of the CDR3 is 17 residues. The V and J ends lost 4 bases and 0 bases, in that order; junction bases with no gene match: 7. Per germline, CDR1 SGHRS and CDR2 YFSETQ. In DNA, the CDR3 is TGCGCCAGCAGCGTGACAGGGCTAAGCTCTGGGGCCAACGTCCTGACTTTC. It codes for CASSVTGLSSGANVLTF. Supplemented by reference TRBV5-1 and TRBJ2-6, the full variable domain reads KAGVTQTPRYLIKTRGQQVTLSCSPISGHRSVSWYQQTPGQGLQFLFEYFSETQRNKGNFPGRFSGRQFSNSRSEMNVSTLELGDSALYLCASSVTGLSSGANVLTFGAGSRLTVL.

The chain employs TRBV25-1 and TRBJ1-5, with 8 positions matching TRBD1. CDR3 size: 15 residues. In germline, CDR1 is MGHDK, CDR2 SYGVNS. V was pared by 6 bases and J by 2 bases, with 6 bases of the junction left unmatched. DNA for the CDR3: TGTGCCAGCAGGGGGACAGGAATTCGCAATCAGCCCCAGCATTTT. Translation: CASRGTGIRNQPQHF.

The chain combines TRBV15 with TRBJ1-5; possible D gene TRBD1, 6 bases. V lost 4 bases and J lost 9, with 16 bases in between. The CDR3 has 14 residues. Germline CDR1 is LNHNV and CDR2 is YYDKDF (reference sequence). In DNA form, the CDR3 reads TGTGCCACCAGCACCGAAGATACAGGGTGGCCCCAGCATTTT. Amino acids: CATSTEDTGWPQHF.

In the case of this clone: Given the absence of the conserved phenylalanine or tryptophan at the CDR3 end, a read error is likely. The DNA is omitted, as the CDR3 cannot be located on it reliably, and the CDR3 follows TCRdb's listing. CDR3 residues: CSVGRRQEIEPLI. The J gene is TRBJ1-2, the V gene TRBV29-1; the table's D call of TRBD1 was not tested on the DNA. The CDR3 sequence runs 13 residues, both termini included. Germline V gene sequence: CDR1 SQVTM, CDR2 ANQGSEA.